This TCR beta chain was observed in a study of T and B cells in COVID-19 patients. The study's findings and limits: Sorted SARS-CoV-2-responsive or tetramer+ T cells and CD4+, regulatory and CD8+ subsets were not yet sequenced.

Multiplex PCR with BIOMED2 TRB-A/B primer pools amplified TRB rearrangements. TCRdb reanalysed the multiplex PCR reads using MiXCR and keeps one entry per CDR3 protein. The sample has about 5,100 distinct CDR3 sequences, around 27% seen once. Blood genomic DNA input for TRB amplification was 250-500 ng. By sample fraction, this clonotype is medium-sized (0.01 to 0.1%). Its antigen is currently unknown. Material: blood. The clonotype was recovered from a human donor with active COVID-19.

The CDR3 reads CASSSPSRPTDTQYF. The CDR3 nucleotides read TGTGCCAGCAGCTCGCCCTCCAGACCGACAGATACGCAGTATTTT. V is TRBV13 and J is TRBJ2-3; D remains unclear. The CDR3 length is 15 residues. Germline CDR1 and CDR2: PRHDT and FYEKMQ (reference sequence). The ends were cut back, 4 bases at V and 3 bases at J, with 14 bases in the middle.